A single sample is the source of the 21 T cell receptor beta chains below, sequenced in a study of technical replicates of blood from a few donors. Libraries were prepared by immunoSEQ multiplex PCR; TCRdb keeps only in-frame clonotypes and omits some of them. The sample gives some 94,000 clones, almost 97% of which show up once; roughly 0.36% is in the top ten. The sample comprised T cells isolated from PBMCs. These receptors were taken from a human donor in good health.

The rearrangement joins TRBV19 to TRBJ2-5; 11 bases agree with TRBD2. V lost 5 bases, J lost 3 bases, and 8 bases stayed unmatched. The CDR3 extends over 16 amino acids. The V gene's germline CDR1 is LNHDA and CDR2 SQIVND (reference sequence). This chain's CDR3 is CASSALLAGVKETQYF. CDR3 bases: TGTGCCAGTAGTGCCCTACTAGCGGGAGTAAAAGAGACCCAGTACTTC.

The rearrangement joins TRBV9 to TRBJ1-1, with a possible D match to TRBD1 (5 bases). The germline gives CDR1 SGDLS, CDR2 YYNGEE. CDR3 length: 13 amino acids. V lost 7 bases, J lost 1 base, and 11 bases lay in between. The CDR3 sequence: CASSIQGNTEAFF. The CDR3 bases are TGTGCCAGCTCCATCCAGGGGAACACTGAAGCTTTCTTT. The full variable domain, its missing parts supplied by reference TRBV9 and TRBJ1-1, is DSGVTQTPKHLITATGQRVTLRCSPRSGDLSVYWYQQSLDQGLQFLIQYYNGEERAKGNILERFSAQQFPDLHSELNLSSLELGDSALYFCASSIQGNTEAFFGQGTRLTVV.

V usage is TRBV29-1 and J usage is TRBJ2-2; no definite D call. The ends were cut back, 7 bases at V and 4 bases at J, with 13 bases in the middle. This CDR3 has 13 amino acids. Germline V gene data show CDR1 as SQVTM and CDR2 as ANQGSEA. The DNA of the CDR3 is TGCAGCGCCTGGCTTCCGTCCACCGGGGAGCTGTTTTTT. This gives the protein CSAWLPSTGELFF.

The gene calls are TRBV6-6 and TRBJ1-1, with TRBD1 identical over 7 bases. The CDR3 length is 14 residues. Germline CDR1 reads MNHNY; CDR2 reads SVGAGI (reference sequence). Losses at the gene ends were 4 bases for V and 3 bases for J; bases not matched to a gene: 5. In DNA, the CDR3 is TGTGCCAGCAGTTTAAGGGGGCTCGACACTGAAGCTTTCTTT. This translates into CASSLRGLDTEAFF.

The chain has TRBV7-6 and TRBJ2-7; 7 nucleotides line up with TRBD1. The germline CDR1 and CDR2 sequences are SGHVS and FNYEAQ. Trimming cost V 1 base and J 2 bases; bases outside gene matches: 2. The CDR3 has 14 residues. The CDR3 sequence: CASSLGDSAYEQYF. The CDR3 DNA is TGTGCCAGCAGCTTAGGGGACAGTGCCTACGAGCAGTACTTC.

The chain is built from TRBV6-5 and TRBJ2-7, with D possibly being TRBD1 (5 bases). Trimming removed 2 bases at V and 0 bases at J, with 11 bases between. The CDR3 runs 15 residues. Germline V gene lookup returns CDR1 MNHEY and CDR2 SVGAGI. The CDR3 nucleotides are TGTGCCAGCAGTTACACCCGGACAAGCTCCTACGAGCAGTACTTC. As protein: CASSYTRTSSYEQYF.

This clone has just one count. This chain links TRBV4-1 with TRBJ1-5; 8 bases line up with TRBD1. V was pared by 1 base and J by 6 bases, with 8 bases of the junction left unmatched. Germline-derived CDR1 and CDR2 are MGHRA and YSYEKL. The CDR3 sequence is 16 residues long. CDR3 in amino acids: CASSQVRGPSGQPQHF. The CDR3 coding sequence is TGCGCCAGCAGCCAAGTCAGGGGGCCGTCAGGTCAGCCCCAGCATTTT.

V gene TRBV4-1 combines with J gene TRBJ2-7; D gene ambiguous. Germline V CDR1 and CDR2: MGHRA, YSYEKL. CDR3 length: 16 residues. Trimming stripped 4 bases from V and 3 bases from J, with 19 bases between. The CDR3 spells CASSPLGSSSGYEQYF. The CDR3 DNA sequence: TGCGCCAGCAGCCCTCTCGGTTCGAGTTCGGGCTACGAGCAGTACTTC.

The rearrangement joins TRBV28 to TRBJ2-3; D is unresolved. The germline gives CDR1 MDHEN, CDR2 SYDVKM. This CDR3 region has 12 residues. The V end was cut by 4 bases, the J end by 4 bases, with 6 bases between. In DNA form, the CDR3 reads TGTGCCAGCAGTTCCATTTCAGATACGCAGTATTTT. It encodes CASSSISDTQYF.

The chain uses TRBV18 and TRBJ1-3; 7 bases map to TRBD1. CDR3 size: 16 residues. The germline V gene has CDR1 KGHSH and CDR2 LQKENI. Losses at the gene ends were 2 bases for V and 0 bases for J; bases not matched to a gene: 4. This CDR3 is CASSPSAGGSGNTIYF. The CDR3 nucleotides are TGTGCCAGCTCACCATCGGCAGGGGGCTCTGGAAACACCATATATTTT.

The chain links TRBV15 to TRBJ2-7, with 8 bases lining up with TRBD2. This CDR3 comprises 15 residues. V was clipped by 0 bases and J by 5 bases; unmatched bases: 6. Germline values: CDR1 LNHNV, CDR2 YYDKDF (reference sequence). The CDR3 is CATSRDERELNEQYF. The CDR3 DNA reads TGTGCCACCAGCAGAGACGAGCGGGAGCTGAACGAGCAGTACTTC.

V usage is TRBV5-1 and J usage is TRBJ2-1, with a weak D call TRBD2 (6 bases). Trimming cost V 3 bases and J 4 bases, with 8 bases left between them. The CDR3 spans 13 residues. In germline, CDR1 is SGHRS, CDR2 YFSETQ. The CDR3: CASSSAGYNEQFF. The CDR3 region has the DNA TGCGCCAGCAGCTCGGCGGGATACAATGAGCAGTTCTTC.

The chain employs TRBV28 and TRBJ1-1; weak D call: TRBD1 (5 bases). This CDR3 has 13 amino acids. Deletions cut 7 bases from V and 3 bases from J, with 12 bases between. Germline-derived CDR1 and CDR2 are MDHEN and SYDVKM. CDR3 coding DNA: TGTGCCAGCACCCAGGGAGGTGACACTGAAGCTTTCTTT. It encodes CASTQGGDTEAFF.

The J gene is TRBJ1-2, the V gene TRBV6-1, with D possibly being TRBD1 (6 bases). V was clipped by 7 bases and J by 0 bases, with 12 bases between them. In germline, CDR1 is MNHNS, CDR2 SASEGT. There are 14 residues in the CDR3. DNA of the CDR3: TGTGCCAGCAAGCCGGACAGAACTAACTATGGCTACACCTTC. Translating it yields CASKPDRTNYGYTF.

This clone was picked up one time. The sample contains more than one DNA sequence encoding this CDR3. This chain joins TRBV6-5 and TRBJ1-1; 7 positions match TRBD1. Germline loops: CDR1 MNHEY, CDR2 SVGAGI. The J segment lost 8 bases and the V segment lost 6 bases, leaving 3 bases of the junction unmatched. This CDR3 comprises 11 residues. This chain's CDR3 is CASRQGPEAFF. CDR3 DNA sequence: TGTGCCAGCAGACAGGGGCCGGAAGCTTTCTTT.

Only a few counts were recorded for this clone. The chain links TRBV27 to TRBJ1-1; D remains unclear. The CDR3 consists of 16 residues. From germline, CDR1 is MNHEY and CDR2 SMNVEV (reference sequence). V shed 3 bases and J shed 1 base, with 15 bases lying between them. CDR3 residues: CASSFLQPPPNTEAFF. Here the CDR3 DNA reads TGTGCCAGCAGTTTCTTACAGCCTCCACCGAACACTGAAGCTTTCTTT.

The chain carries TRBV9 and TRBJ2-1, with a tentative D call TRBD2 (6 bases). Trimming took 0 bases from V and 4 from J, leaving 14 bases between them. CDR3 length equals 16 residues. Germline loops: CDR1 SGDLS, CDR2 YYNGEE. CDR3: CASSVGIGGRYNEQFF. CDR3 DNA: TGTGCCAGCAGCGTAGGAATAGGAGGGAGATACAATGAGCAGTTCTTC.

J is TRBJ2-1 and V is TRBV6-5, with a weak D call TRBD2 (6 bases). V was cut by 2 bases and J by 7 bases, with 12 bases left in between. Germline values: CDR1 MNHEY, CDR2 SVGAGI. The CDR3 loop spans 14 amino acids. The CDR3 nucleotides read TGTGCCAGCAGTTACACCAATAGCGGTAATGAGCAGTTCTTC. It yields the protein CASSYTNSGNEQFF.

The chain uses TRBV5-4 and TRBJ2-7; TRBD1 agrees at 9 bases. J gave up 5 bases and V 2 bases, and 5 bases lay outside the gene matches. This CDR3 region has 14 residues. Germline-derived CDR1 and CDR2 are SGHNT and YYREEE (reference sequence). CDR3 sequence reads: CASSFRDRVHEQYF. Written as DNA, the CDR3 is TGTGCCAGCAGCTTCCGGGACAGGGTCCACGAGCAGTACTTC.

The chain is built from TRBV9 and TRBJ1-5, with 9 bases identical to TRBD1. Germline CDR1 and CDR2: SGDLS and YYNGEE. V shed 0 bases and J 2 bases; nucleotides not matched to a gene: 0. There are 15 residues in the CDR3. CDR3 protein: CASSVGTGGNQPQHF. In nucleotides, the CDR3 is TGTGCCAGCAGCGTAGGGACAGGGGGCAATCAGCCCCAGCATTTT.

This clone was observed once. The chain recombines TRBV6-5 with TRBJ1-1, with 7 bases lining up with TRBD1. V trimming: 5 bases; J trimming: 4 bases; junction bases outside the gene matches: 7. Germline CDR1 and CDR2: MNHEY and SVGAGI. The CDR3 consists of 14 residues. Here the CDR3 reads CASSQSTGSTEAFF. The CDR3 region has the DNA TGTGCCAGCAGTCAATCGACAGGGAGCACTGAAGCTTTCTTT.